This T cell receptor (beta chain) came from a study of blood T cell repertoires in COVID-19 (dated by TCRdb to the early 2020s). A note on the overall study: Samples covering the acute and convalescent phases of COVID-19 were provided by collaborators in the United States, Italy and Spain. The material from the prospective study consisted of cDNA or gDNA derived from T cells, B-cell-depleted T cells, or PBMCs. The dataset comprised deeply sampled blood TCRbeta repertoires from subjects exposed to, actively infected with, or recovered from COVID-19. The repertoires were released in a freely available public database meant as a resource for research on the immune response to SARS-CoV-2. The samples were drawn from two sources: the first 160 participants of the ongoing ImmuneRACE study, and 1,200 or so subjects contributed by 6 global collaborators. The sample metadata nearly always contained a de-identified subject ID, COVID-19 status, age in years and sex. Where HLA class I and class II types were available, the types were taken from metadata supplied by the sample provider, not from assay-based typing.

Measured from the cysteine to the phenylalanine, the CDR3 is 16 residues long. Solely the CDR3 DNA is kept, with 48 bases framed from the first base. Trimming removed 0 bases from V and 3 bases from J; the gene matches leave 7 bases unexplained. As encoded in the germline V gene (reference sequence), CDR1 is LGHDT while CDR2 is YNNKEL. Findings and caveats that apply to the study as a whole: How much clinical and demographic metadata was included differed by source and by participant, and the metadata was provided uncurated.

To note about this clone: No cognate antigen has been identified for it. No quality values exist for individual bases; no much larger clone is one base distant.

Another Seattle source contributed samples from volunteer blood donors who had recovered from COVID-19. Each collaborating institution followed its own protocols to collect whole blood in K2EDTA tubes. For TCRbeta analysis, collaborators shipped samples in one of three forms: frozen whole blood, isolated PBMCs, or DNA extracted from either of those sample types. The immunoSEQ Assay, a bias-controlled multiplex PCR, was used to amplify TCRbeta CDR3 regions from genomic DNA. Turning to the authors' computational methods: The number of nucleated cells in each sample was estimated from the amplification of reference gene primers within the assay. To quantify the absolute abundance of each unique TCRbeta CDR3 rearrangement, sequence reads were collapsed and filtered. For each sample, productive Simpson clonality was calculated as the square root of Simpson's diversity index over productive rearrangements. Not all clones reach the TCRdb copy of this immuneACCESS table, which keeps in-frame sequences only. Checked studies attribute under half of the gap to unresolved V genes and leave the rest unexplained. That table is the source of V, J and clone size, and D and trimming were worked out from the DNA. Within this sample are roughly 220,000 clones, with around 86% of them counted one time only. Around 2% of the sample comes from the top ten.

This clonotype originated in a man aged 25 to 45 who had recovered from COVID-19. The chain is encoded by TRBV3-1 (or the pseudogene TRBV3-2) joined to TRBJ1-1, and 7 junctional nucleotides match TRBD1. The sequenced sample consisted of peripheral blood. Read as DNA, the sequence is TGTGCCAGCAGCCAAGACCTGACAGGGACGGACACTGAAGCTTTCTTT. The encoded protein is CASSQDLTGTDTEAFF.